A single sample gave rise to the 26 T cell receptor beta chains below, sequenced in a study of T cell changes during pregnancy in multiple sclerosis. Assay: immunoSEQ multiplex PCR; the TCRdb copy retains only in-frame clones and omits some. This table holds some 85,000 clones, 85% to 95% found once. The sequenced sample was peripheral blood, obtained in the second trimester of pregnancy. The receptors were gathered from a female donor in good health, enrolled as a control in a pregnancy study.

V gene TRBV30 combines with J gene TRBJ2-1; 10 bases fit TRBD2. This CDR3 is built from 16 residues. Germline loops: CDR1 GTSNPN, CDR2 SVGIG (reference sequence). The V gene end was trimmed by 2 bases and the J gene end by 4 bases; junction bases not matched to a gene: 8. The CDR3 protein is CAWSHPLAGKYNEQFF. Here the CDR3 DNA reads TGTGCCTGGAGTCATCCACTAGCGGGGAAATACAATGAGCAGTTCTTC.

The V and J genes are TRBV9 and TRBJ2-3; tentative D call: TRBD1 (5 bases). Trimming left V 7 bases short and J 4 bases short, with 10 bases between. The V gene's germline CDR1 is SGDLS and CDR2 YYNGEE. The CDR3 runs to 12 residues. CDR3 region: CASGAGSDTQYF. CDR3 nucleotide sequence: TGTGCCAGCGGAGCAGGGTCAGATACGCAGTATTTT.

This chain connects TRBV9 to TRBJ2-7; 7 nucleotides line up with TRBD1. Germline CDR1 SGDLS, CDR2 YYNGEE. The CDR3 is 12 amino acids. V lost 3 bases and J lost 7; bases outside the gene matches: 4. The CDR3 DNA is TGTGCCAGCAGCGACCACAGGGGAGAGCAGTACTTC. Translating gives CASSDHRGEQYF.

The rearrangement links TRBV10-2 to TRBJ2-5; TRBD1 aligns across 9 bases. Trimming at V came to 1 base and at J to 2 bases, leaving 8 bases not matched to a gene. CDR1 WSHSY and CDR2 SAAADI come from the germline V gene. The CDR3 has 17 residues. The CDR3 DNA reads as TGCGCCAGCAGTGAGTTCGGACAGGGGAAAGGGCAAGAGACCCAGTACTTC. Its protein is CASSEFGQGKGQETQYF.

J is TRBJ2-7 and V is TRBV6-5, with TRBD1 matching over 9 bases. Losses at the gene ends were 5 bases for V and 3 bases for J; bases not matched to a gene: 2. The CDR3 has 13 amino acids. CDR1 is MNHEY, CDR2 SVGAGI, per germline. CDR3 sequence (DNA): TGTGCCAGCAGTACAGGGGGCGGCTACGAGCAGTACTTC. Protein: CASSTGGGYEQYF.

The rearrangement links TRBV5-6 to TRBJ1-6, with 7 bases that match TRBD1. The V segment lost 3 bases and the J segment 10 bases; nucleotides outside the gene matches: 7. CDR3 size: 14 residues. Per germline, CDR1 SGHDT and CDR2 YYEEEE. In nucleotides, the CDR3 is TGTGCCAGCAGCTCTACAGGGGAACGCTCACCCCTCCACTTT. Its protein product is CASSSTGERSPLHF.

The V gene is TRBV5-5, the J gene TRBJ1-2, with D possibly being TRBD1 (5 bases). The CDR3 consists of 15 residues. V lost 0 bases to trimming and J lost 4 bases, with 13 bases between them. The germline V gene encodes CDR1 SGHKS and CDR2 YYEKEE (reference sequence). DNA of the CDR3: TGTGCCAGCAGCTTGGACCTTCTCAGGGCCTATGGCTACACCTTC. The encoded protein is CASSLDLLRAYGYTF.

This chain uses TRBV11-2 with TRBJ1-5; D is ambiguous. Per germline, CDR1 SGHAT and CDR2 FQNNGV. The CDR3 totals 13 residues. Trimming removed 3 bases at V and 7 bases at J, with 10 bases between. Here the CDR3 DNA reads TGTGCCAGCAGCTTGAGTTTGAGACAGCCCCAGCATTTT. Amino acid sequence: CASSLSLRQPQHF.

The V call is TRBV6-1, the J call TRBJ2-1; D remains ambiguous. CDR1 and CDR2 (germline): MNHNS, SASEGT. Trimming cost V 3 bases and J 5 bases, with 8 bases left between them. There are 13 residues in the CDR3. The CDR3 is CASSDLSDNEQFF. In nucleotides, the CDR3 is TGTGCCAGCAGTGATCTGTCAGACAATGAGCAGTTCTTC.

The chain links TRBV7-8 to TRBJ1-4, with a possible D match to TRBD1 (6 bases). The CDR3 contains 15 residues. Germline-derived CDR1 and CDR2 are SGHVS and FQNEAQ. Between the trimmed V and J ends, which lost 4 bases and 7 bases, there was a span of 16 bases. The CDR3 DNA follows: TGTGCCAGCAGCTGGACAGAGCTTGGTTTTGAAAAACTGTTTTTT. Encoded protein: CASSWTELGFEKLFF.

The rearrangement uses TRBV30 and TRBJ1-3; possible D gene TRBD1, 5 bases. CDR3 length: 14 amino acids. Germline V gene sequence: CDR1 GTSNPN, CDR2 SVGIG (reference sequence). Deletions cut 8 bases from V and 0 bases from J, with 14 bases between. CDR3 loop: CAAGLLNSGNTIYF. The CDR3 region has the DNA TGTGCCGCGGGACTCCTGAACTCTGGAAACACCATATATTTT. Variable domain in full (rest from reference TRBV30 and TRBJ1-3): SQTIHQWPATLVQPVGSPLSLECTVEGTSNPNLYWYRQAAGRGLQLLFYSVGIGQISSEVPQNLSASRPQDRQFILSSKKLLLSDSGFYLCAAGLLNSGNTIYFGEGSWLTVV.

CDR3 in amino acids: CASSRGLTLHF. CDR3 DNA sequence: TGTGCCAGCTCGAGGGGGTTAACCCTCCACTTT. The V gene is TRBV6-6, the J gene TRBJ1-6; maybe TRBD1 (6 bases). The CDR3 is 11 residues long. Trimming cost V 8 bases and J 14 bases, with 13 bases left between them. CDR1 is MNHNY, CDR2 SVGAGI, per germline (reference sequence).

J is TRBJ2-4 and V is TRBV13; unclear D gene. V shed 2 bases and J shed 4 bases, with 6 bases lying between them. Germline CDR1 and CDR2: PRHDT and FYEKMQ (reference sequence). This CDR3 comprises 13 residues. CDR3 amino acids: CASSLSTKNIQYF. DNA for the CDR3: TGTGCCAGCAGCTTAAGTACTAAAAACATTCAGTACTTC.

This clone was seen only once. The chain employs TRBV4-2 and TRBJ1-5; TRBD1 might be the D (5 bases). Germline V gives CDR1 LGHNA, CDR2 YNFKEQ. V dropped 2 bases and J dropped 1 base, with 12 bases sitting between them. This CDR3 spans 16 amino acids. CDR3 coding DNA: TGTGCCAGCAGCCAACTTCAGGGTGTGAGCAATCAGCCCCAGCATTTT. Protein sequence: CASSQLQGVSNQPQHF.

V is TRBV5-1 and J is TRBJ1-4, with 9 bases that match TRBD1. Germline V gives CDR1 SGHRS, CDR2 YFSETQ. V dropped 4 bases and J dropped 6; count of bases not matched to a gene: 4. The CDR3 totals 14 residues. The CDR3 DNA sequence: TGCGCCAGCAGCCGGACAGGGGAAGATGAAAAACTGTTTTTT. The encoded protein is CASSRTGEDEKLFF.

This chain joins TRBV15 and TRBJ2-1, with 7 bases that match TRBD2. This CDR3 contains 17 residues. The ends lost 0 bases at V and 7 bases at J; junction bases unmatched: 12. Germline-derived CDR1 and CDR2 are LNHNV and YYDKDF (reference sequence). The CDR3 region is CATSRDLLGLVKNEQFF. The CDR3 bases are TGTGCCACCAGCAGAGATCTTTTAGGACTAGTTAAGAATGAGCAGTTCTTC.

The V gene is TRBV6-5, the J gene TRBJ1-6; D might be TRBD1 (5 bases). The CDR3 runs 13 residues. The germline V gene encodes CDR1 MNHEY and CDR2 SVGAGI. V was clipped by 7 bases and J by 7 bases, with 11 bases between them. The CDR3 DNA reads as TGTGCCAGCACGAACAGGTGGAATTCACCCCTCCACTTT. Translating gives CASTNRWNSPLHF.

The chain joins TRBV19 to TRBJ2-4; tentatively, D is TRBD2 (5 bases). The CDR3 is 19 residues long. V was clipped by 0 bases and J by 2 bases, with 20 bases between them. The germline V gene encodes CDR1 LNHDA and CDR2 SQIVND (reference sequence). The CDR3 loop is CASSIDRRSGLATKNIQYF. The CDR3, as DNA: TGTGCCAGTAGTATAGATCGTCGGTCGGGTCTAGCTACCAAAAACATTCAGTACTTC.

This chain uses TRBV5-4 with TRBJ1-1, with D perhaps matching TRBD1 (6 bases). The germline V gene has CDR1 SGHNT and CDR2 YYREEE (reference sequence). Trimming shortened V by 4 bases and J by 0 bases, and 10 bases separated the two germline ends. This CDR3 is built from 14 residues. The CDR3 spells CASSPRGMNTEAFF. The CDR3 DNA reads TGTGCCAGCAGCCCCAGGGGTATGAACACTGAAGCTTTCTTT.

The genes are TRBV30 and TRBJ1-2; tentative D call: TRBD1 (6 bases). Germline values: CDR1 GTSNPN, CDR2 SVGIG (reference sequence). Trimming cost V 5 bases and J 4 bases, with 11 bases left between them. This CDR3 has 12 residues. The CDR3 bases are TGTGCCTGGGGGGGGGCAGGCTATGGCTACACCTTC. Encoded protein: CAWGGAGYGYTF.

The gene calls are TRBV7-6 and TRBJ1-5, with D unclear. CDR3 length: 13 amino acids. The V end was cut by 5 bases, the J end by 6 bases, with 11 bases between. In germline, CDR1 is SGHVS, CDR2 FNYEAQ. The CDR3 loop is CASSPGYGQPQHF. Written as DNA, the CDR3 is TGTGCCAGCAGCCCGGGTTATGGTCAGCCCCAGCATTTT.

This chain uses TRBV27 with TRBJ1-2; TRBD1 might be the D (6 bases). The CDR3 is 16 residues long. The V end lost 6 bases, the J end lost 5 bases, and 22 bases lay between the germline ends. Germline V gene sequence: CDR1 MNHEY, CDR2 SMNVEV (reference sequence). CDR3 coding DNA: TGTGCCAGCAGCCCATTTACCCGGGACACGGAATATGGCTACACCTTC. Translating gives CASSPFTRDTEYGYTF.

The chain is built from TRBV19 and TRBJ2-3; the D gene is possibly TRBD2 (6 bases). Deletions cut 5 bases from V and 0 bases from J, with 12 bases between. The CDR3 spans 15 residues. Germline V gene data show CDR1 as LNHDA and CDR2 as SQIVND (reference sequence). CDR3 loop: CASSSTRGSTDTQYF. The DNA for the CDR3 is TGTGCCAGTAGTTCGACCCGGGGGAGCACAGATACGCAGTATTTT.

The chain is built from TRBV18 and TRBJ1-1; D might be TRBD1 (5 bases). This CDR3 is 15 amino acids long. V lost 2 bases and J 2 bases, leaving 12 bases between the germline ends. Germline CDR1 reads KGHSH; CDR2 reads LQKENI. The CDR3 sequence is CASSPGGGDNTEAFF. The CDR3 DNA reads TGTGCCAGCTCACCAGGTGGAGGGGATAACACTGAAGCTTTCTTT.

J is TRBJ2-1 and V is TRBV4-3; a possible D gene is TRBD2 (5 bases). CDR3 length: 17 amino acids. Trimming removed 0 bases at V and 0 bases at J, with 12 bases between. The germline CDR1 and CDR2 sequences are LGHNA and YSLEER. Written as DNA, the CDR3 is TGCGCCAGCAGCCAAGAGAGTAGTGGGAGCTCCTACAATGAGCAGTTCTTC. Translation: CASSQESSGSSYNEQFF.

Regarding this clone: This clone may be a read error of a much larger clone one base away. The chain carries TRBV5-1 and TRBJ2-6; TRBD2 aligns across 7 bases. The V segment lost 2 bases and the J segment 2 bases; nucleotides outside the gene matches: 4. Germline V lookup: CDR1 SGHRS, CDR2 YFSETQ. The CDR3 extends over 16 amino acids. DNA of the CDR3: TGCGCCAGCAGCTTTCCAGCGGGGACTGGGGCCAACGTCCTGACTTTC. It codes for CASSFPAGTGANVLTF.